This T cell receptor beta chain was recorded in a study of vaccination effects on CD4 cells after COVID-19. V lost 3 bases, J lost 3 bases, and 9 bases lay in between. The CDR3 is made up of 13 amino acids. Germline-derived CDR1 and CDR2 are MNHEY and SMNVEV (reference sequence). This clone occurred once. As yet, its antigen is unknown. Assay: immunoSEQ multiplex PCR; the TCRdb copy retains only in-frame clones and omits some. This table has 25,000 or so clones, around two thirds appearing once. Sequencing followed a ViraFEST assay step that expanded antigen-specific CD4+ T cells with viral peptide pools. CD4+ T cells were isolated after around ten days of culture. Vaccine recipients had no previous SARS-CoV-2 infection; their nucleocapsid antibodies were negative.

This specimen was CD4+ T cells from PBMCs cultured with HCoV-OC43 spike peptides, taken before COVID-19 vaccination. Subset of the sample: HCoV-OC43 spike overlapping peptide pool stimulation. The J gene is TRBJ2-7, the V gene TRBV27, with D maybe TRBD2 (5 bases). This clonotype originated in a human donor who received a COVID-19 vaccine. CDR3 in DNA: TGTGCCAGCAGTTTCGACGGGAACTACGAGCAGTACTTC. The encoded protein is CASSFDGNYEQYF.